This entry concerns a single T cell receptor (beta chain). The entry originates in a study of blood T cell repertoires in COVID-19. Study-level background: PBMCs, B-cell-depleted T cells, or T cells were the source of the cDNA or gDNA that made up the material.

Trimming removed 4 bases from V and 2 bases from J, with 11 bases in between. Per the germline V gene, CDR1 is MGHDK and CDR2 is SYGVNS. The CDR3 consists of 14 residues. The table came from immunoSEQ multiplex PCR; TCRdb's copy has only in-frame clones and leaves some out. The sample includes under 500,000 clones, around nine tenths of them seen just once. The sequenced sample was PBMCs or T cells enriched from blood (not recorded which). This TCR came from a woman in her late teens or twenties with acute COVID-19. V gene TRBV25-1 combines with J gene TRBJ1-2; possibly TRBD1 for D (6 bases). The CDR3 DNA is TGTGCCAGCAGTGTGGGGGCCGAAAACTATGGCTACACCTTC. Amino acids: CASSVGAENYGYTF.